This T cell receptor (beta chain) was identified during a study of T cell responses to AZD1222 COVID-19 vaccine. Study-wide results and caveats: Donors were chiefly white British, with a greater number of females, and clonal diversity was perhaps underestimated. Spike was spanned by vaccine-associated CD4 TCRs, which were dominant at 160-218 and 743-854.

For this clone: As yet, its antigen is unknown.

Repertoires were generated with immunoSEQ multiplex PCR, while TCRdb's copy carries only in-frame clones and drops some. The table lists about 100,000 clones, more than 75% of them singletons. This specimen was peripheral blood, taken on day 0 of AZD1222 vaccination. This receptor was identified in an adult in good health.

CDR3 coding DNA: TGTGCCAGCAGTTACTCGCGCGATGTGGGGCAGTACTTC. Protein sequence: CASSYSRDVGQYF. The chain links TRBV6-5 to TRBJ2-7; D is unresolved. Germline CDR1 is MNHEY and CDR2 is SVGAGI. V was shortened by 0 bases and J by 9 bases, with 12 bases between the two germline ends. The CDR3 is 13 residues long.